This T cell receptor beta chain was recovered during a study of T-cell memory formation after mild COVID-19. In the study overall: In these data, TCR clusters were largely donor specific. Study outcomes and limitations: Within pre-infection memory, some responding clones were found, suggesting cross-reactive memory joined. CD4+ bias marked clones expanding day 15 to 37, unlike balanced contracting clones.

Each CDR3 protein gets one entry after TCRdb re-called the 5' RACE reads with MiXCR. The sample shows more than 200,000 distinct CDR3 sequences, roughly 15% of them seen only once. This clonotype was observed a handful of times. The antigen is not known. Per germline, CDR1 SEHNR and CDR2 FQNEAQ (reference sequence). The CDR3 contains 14 residues. V lost 1 base and J lost 7, with 13 bases in between. The specimen was PBMCs or a T cell subset sorted from them (not recorded which). The chain combines TRBV7-9 with TRBJ1-1; D not certain. The TCR was taken from a man between 18 and 35 years old who had mild COVID-19 (a few samples of this study predate the infection). Cell type and time point are not known. CDR3 DNA: TGTGCCAGCAGCTTAGATCGCCCTTCTGTTGAAGCTTTCTTT. This codes for CASSLDRPSVEAFF.